Listed below are T cell receptor beta chains from one sample, sequenced in a study of T cells after yellow fever vaccination. Using its own MiXCR run on the 5' RACE reads, TCRdb lists one record per CDR3 protein. The sample includes about 350,000 distinct CDR3 sequences, less than 9.5% of them seen just once. Sequenced here: PBMCs, sampled approximately 47 days after the first yellow fever vaccination. These receptors came from a man aged 18 to 29 who received the YFV17D yellow fever vaccine. CDR3s include the opening cysteine and the closing phenylalanine or tryptophan. A D gene is named only where the DNA matches it firmly. Size is omitted from some rows. Given values are once, few, many or a class for expanded clones.

J gene: TRBJ2-5
D gene: TRBD2
V gene: TRBV5-1
clone size: -
CDR3 DNA: TGCGCCAGCAGCCGACTCCGACTAGCGGGGGGCCAAGAGACCCAGTACTTC
CDR3 protein: CASSRLRLAGGQETQYF

J gene: TRBJ2-1
D gene: TRBD1
V gene: TRBV29-1
clone size: -
CDR3 DNA: TGCAGCGTTGAAGGGACAGGGTCGGACAATGAGCAGTTCTTC
CDR3 protein: CSVEGTGSDNEQFF

J gene: TRBJ2-2
D gene: TRBD2
V gene: TRBV2
clone size: -
CDR3 DNA: TGTGCCACCAAGCGGGATACGAACACCGGGGAGCTGTTTTTT
CDR3 protein: CATKRDTNTGELFF

J gene: TRBJ2-3
D gene: TRBD2
V gene: TRBV30
clone size: few
CDR3 DNA: TGTGCCTGGAGTCCGGGACTAGCAACAGATACGCAGTATTTT
CDR3 protein: CAWSPGLATDTQYF

J gene: TRBJ1-3
D gene: -
V gene: TRBV7-8
clone size: -
CDR3 DNA: TGTGCCAGCAGCTTATCGGGGTTGGTGCCCTCTGGAAACACCATATATTTT
CDR3 protein: CASSLSGLVPSGNTIYF

J gene: TRBJ2-2
D gene: TRBD1
V gene: TRBV5-1
clone size: -
CDR3 DNA: TGCGCCAGCAGCTTGATACCCCAGGGGGCGGACACCGGGGAGCTGTTTTTT
CDR3 protein: CASSLIPQGADTGELFF

J gene: TRBJ2-1
D gene: -
V gene: TRBV15
clone size: many
CDR3 DNA: TGTGCCACCAGCTGGAGTCGTGAGCAGTTCTTC
CDR3 protein: CATSWSREQFF

J gene: TRBJ2-4
D gene: -
V gene: TRBV7-2
clone size: -
CDR3 DNA: TGTGCCAGCATCTTTGAGGGAGCCCTAGGCATTCAGTACTTC
CDR3 protein: CASIFEGALGIQYF

J gene: TRBJ1-2
D gene: -
V gene: TRBV7-2
clone size: few
CDR3 DNA: TGTGCCAGCAGCTTGGGGATCTGGGGCTACACCTTC
CDR3 protein: CASSLGIWGYTF

J gene: TRBJ1-2
D gene: -
V gene: TRBV7-2
clone size: -
CDR3 DNA: TGTGCCAGCAGCTTAGACGGATCGGGCTATGGCTACACCTTC
CDR3 protein: CASSLDGSGYGYTF

J gene: TRBJ1-5
D gene: -
V gene: TRBV9
clone size: -
CDR3 DNA: TGTGCCAGCAGCGGCGGACAGTATAGCAATCAGCCCCAGCATTTT
CDR3 protein: CASSGGQYSNQPQHF

J gene: TRBJ1-4
D gene: -
V gene: TRBV18
clone size: -
CDR3 DNA: TGTGCCAGCTCGGCTGCAGGTACAACTAATGAAAAACTGTTTTTT
CDR3 protein: CASSAAGTTNEKLFF

J gene: TRBJ2-3
D gene: -
V gene: TRBV6-1
clone size: -
CDR3 DNA: TGTGCCAGCAGTACAGGGATGGGTGGGGCAGATACGCAGTATTTT
CDR3 protein: CASSTGMGGADTQYF

J gene: TRBJ2-1
D gene: -
V gene: TRBV18
clone size: few
CDR3 DNA: TGTGCCAGCTCACCACCGATGGCGAAGAGCTCCTACAATGAGCAGTTCTTC
CDR3 protein: CASSPPMAKSSYNEQFF

J gene: TRBJ2-1
D gene: TRBD2
V gene: TRBV7-9
clone size: -
CDR3 DNA: TGTGCCAGCAGCTCGGGACTAGCGGGGACTAATCTCTTTTGGGAGTTCTTC
CDR3 protein: CASSSGLAGTNLFWEFF

J gene: TRBJ1-1
D gene: -
V gene: TRBV4-3
clone size: -
CDR3 DNA: TGCGCCAGCAGCAAAGACGACTGGATGTACACTGAAGCTTTCTTT
CDR3 protein: CASSKDDWMYTEAFF

J gene: TRBJ2-3
D gene: TRBD1
V gene: TRBV12-3/TRBV12-4
clone size: many
CDR3 DNA: TGTGCCAGCAGTCCGGACAGGACAAGCACAGATACGCAGTATTTT
CDR3 protein: CASSPDRTSTDTQYF

J gene: TRBJ1-2
D gene: TRBD1
V gene: TRBV29-1
clone size: -
CDR3 DNA: TGCAGCGTTGGCAGGGGGGAATTCTATGGCTACACCTTC
CDR3 protein: CSVGRGEFYGYTF

J gene: TRBJ2-2
D gene: -
V gene: TRBV9
clone size: -
CDR3 DNA: TGTGCCAGCAGCGTAGGGGTAGCGGTCACCGGGGAGCTGTTTTTT
CDR3 protein: CASSVGVAVTGELFF

J gene: TRBJ1-3
D gene: -
V gene: TRBV29-1
clone size: few
CDR3 DNA: TGCAGCGTTGTGCGGACTAGCGGAAACACCATATATTTT
CDR3 protein: CSVVRTSGNTIYF

J gene: TRBJ1-1
D gene: -
V gene: TRBV19
clone size: -
CDR3 DNA: TGTGCCAGTACCAAACTCGGAGGGGGACCTGAAGCTTTCTTT
CDR3 protein: CASTKLGGGPEAFF

J gene: TRBJ1-2
D gene: -
V gene: TRBV30
clone size: few
CDR3 DNA: TGTGCCTGGAGTGTCCAGGGAGTTCACTATGGCTACACCTTC
CDR3 protein: CAWSVQGVHYGYTF

J gene: TRBJ2-7
D gene: TRBD2
V gene: TRBV4-1
clone size: few
CDR3 DNA: TGCGCCAGCAGCCAAGACCCTACTAGCGGGGGGCTCTCCTACGAGCAGTACTTC
CDR3 protein: CASSQDPTSGGLSYEQYF

J gene: TRBJ2-3
D gene: TRBD2
V gene: TRBV7-3
clone size: few
CDR3 DNA: TGTGCCAGCAGCTTATATTTAGCGGGAGATACGCAGTATTTT
CDR3 protein: CASSLYLAGDTQYF

J gene: TRBJ1-2
D gene: -
V gene: TRBV4-2
clone size: -
CDR3 DNA: TGTGCCAGCAGCCAATACGAGGGCTACACCTTC
CDR3 protein: CASSQYEGYTF

J gene: TRBJ2-1
D gene: -
V gene: TRBV20-1
clone size: -
CDR3 DNA: TGCAGTGCTAGAGATGTTCGTAGGCCCCGGGAGCAGTTCTTC
CDR3 protein: CSARDVRRPREQFF

J gene: TRBJ1-2
D gene: -
V gene: TRBV20-1
clone size: -
CDR3 DNA: TGCAGTGCTACTCACCCGGGGATCAACTATGGCTACACCTTC
CDR3 protein: CSATHPGINYGYTF

J gene: TRBJ1-5
D gene: -
V gene: TRBV7-2
clone size: -
CDR3 DNA: TGTGCCAGCAGCTTAGAGGGACGGGGGCAATATCAGCCCCAGCATTTT
CDR3 protein: CASSLEGRGQYQPQHF

J gene: TRBJ2-3
D gene: -
V gene: TRBV6-2/TRBV6-3
clone size: few
CDR3 DNA: TGTGCCAGCAGTTCTCTCAGGGGTTTCTCAGATACGCAGTATTTT
CDR3 protein: CASSSLRGFSDTQYF

J gene: TRBJ1-6
D gene: -
V gene: TRBV5-1
clone size: few
CDR3 DNA: TGCGCCAGCAGCTTGGATAGGAGTAATTCACCCCTCCACTTT
CDR3 protein: CASSLDRSNSPLHF

J gene: TRBJ2-3
D gene: TRBD2
V gene: TRBV20-1
clone size: few
CDR3 DNA: TGCAGTGCTGACCCGGGGGGAACAGATACGCAGTATTTT
CDR3 protein: CSADPGGTDTQYF

J gene: TRBJ2-1
D gene: -
V gene: TRBV27
clone size: few
CDR3 DNA: TGTGCCAGCAGCTTGGGGCCAGGGGTCTACAATGAGCAGTTCTTC
CDR3 protein: CASSLGPGVYNEQFF

J gene: TRBJ2-1
D gene: TRBD2
V gene: TRBV3-1
clone size: -
CDR3 DNA: TGTGCCTGCAGCCCCCCTCCTAGCGGGGGTCTCTACAATGAGCAGTTCTTC
CDR3 protein: CACSPPPSGGLYNEQFF

J gene: TRBJ2-7
D gene: -
V gene: TRBV5-4
clone size: -
CDR3 DNA: TGTGCCATCACAAGGACCGGCGGCCCCTACGAGCAGTACTTC
CDR3 protein: CAITRTGGPYEQYF

J gene: TRBJ2-5
D gene: -
V gene: TRBV7-2
clone size: -
CDR3 DNA: TGTGCCAGCAGGGCGGACAGCGGGCGAGAGACCCAGTACTTC
CDR3 protein: CASRADSGRETQYF

J gene: TRBJ2-3
D gene: -
V gene: TRBV28
clone size: -
CDR3 DNA: TGTGCCAGCAGCCGAGTGGACCGCACAGATACGCAGTATTTT
CDR3 protein: CASSRVDRTDTQYF

J gene: TRBJ2-2
D gene: -
V gene: TRBV5-1
clone size: -
CDR3 DNA: TGCGCCAGCAGCTTGGCTGGCAGAGGGAACACCGGGGAGCTGTTTTTT
CDR3 protein: CASSLAGRGNTGELFF

J gene: TRBJ1-6
D gene: -
V gene: TRBV7-2
clone size: -
CDR3 DNA: TGTGCCAGCAGCTTGGGGCAGATTAATTCACCCCTCCACTTT
CDR3 protein: CASSLGQINSPLHF

J gene: TRBJ2-7
D gene: TRBD2
V gene: TRBV13
clone size: -
CDR3 DNA: TGTGCCAGCAGCTTAGCCGCTAGCGGGGGGCCCCCGTACTTC
CDR3 protein: CASSLAASGGPPYF

J gene: TRBJ2-5
D gene: -
V gene: TRBV20-1
clone size: -
CDR3 DNA: TGCAGTGCTCCCGGGAGAAGCAAAGAGACCCAGTACTTC
CDR3 protein: CSAPGRSKETQYF

J gene: TRBJ1-5
D gene: -
V gene: TRBV12-3/TRBV12-4
clone size: few
CDR3 DNA: TGTGCCAGCAGTTCACAGGGAAGGGATCAGCCCCAGCATTTT
CDR3 protein: CASSSQGRDQPQHF

J gene: TRBJ1-2
D gene: -
V gene: TRBV6-1
clone size: -
CDR3 DNA: TGTGCCAGCAGTCGCAGAGCTAACTATGGCTACACCTTC
CDR3 protein: CASSRRANYGYTF

J gene: TRBJ1-1
D gene: -
V gene: TRBV4-3
clone size: few
CDR3 DNA: TGCGCCAGCAGCCAGGGGGTGGGCACTGAAGCTTTCTTT
CDR3 protein: CASSQGVGTEAFF

J gene: TRBJ2-2
D gene: TRBD1
V gene: TRBV14
clone size: few
CDR3 DNA: TGTGCCAGCAGCCAAGAATCGTACAGGGGCACCGGGGAGCTGTTTTTT
CDR3 protein: CASSQESYRGTGELFF

J gene: TRBJ2-1
D gene: -
V gene: TRBV5-1
clone size: few
CDR3 DNA: TGCGCCAGCCGCCAGCAGGCACCCAATGAGCAGTTCTTC
CDR3 protein: CASRQQAPNEQFF

J gene: TRBJ1-1
D gene: -
V gene: TRBV4-2
clone size: few
CDR3 DNA: TGTGCCAGCATGGGGAACACGAACACTGAAGCTTTCTTT
CDR3 protein: CASMGNTNTEAFF

J gene: TRBJ2-1
D gene: TRBD2
V gene: TRBV4-3
clone size: few
CDR3 DNA: TGCGCCAGCAGCGCGGTTGGGTTGGGGGGGAATGAGCAGTTCTTC
CDR3 protein: CASSAVGLGGNEQFF

J gene: TRBJ2-1
D gene: -
V gene: TRBV4-3
clone size: few
CDR3 DNA: TGCGCCAGCAGCCCGGAGAGGAGCTCCTACAATGAGCAGTTCTTC
CDR3 protein: CASSPERSSYNEQFF

J gene: TRBJ2-5
D gene: TRBD2
V gene: TRBV12-3/TRBV12-4
clone size: few
CDR3 DNA: TGTGCCAGCAGCACTAGCGGGGGGCCGGGAGAGGAGACCCAGTACTTC
CDR3 protein: CASSTSGGPGEETQYF

J gene: TRBJ2-5
D gene: -
V gene: TRBV5-1
clone size: few
CDR3 DNA: TGCGCCAGCAGCTTGGAAACTAAAGAGACCCAGTACTTC
CDR3 protein: CASSLETKETQYF

J gene: TRBJ1-6
D gene: -
V gene: TRBV6-6
clone size: few
CDR3 DNA: TGTGCCAGCAGTTACTCGGTGAATTCACCCCTCCACTTT
CDR3 protein: CASSYSVNSPLHF

J gene: TRBJ2-3
D gene: -
V gene: TRBV12-3/TRBV12-4
clone size: -
CDR3 DNA: TGTGCCAGCAGTACCTGGGGGGCGAGCACAGATACGCAGTATTTT
CDR3 protein: CASSTWGASTDTQYF

J gene: TRBJ1-2
D gene: -
V gene: TRBV5-1
clone size: many
CDR3 DNA: TGCGCCAGTCAGACGACCGGGACCAACAAAGACTATGGCTACACCTTC
CDR3 protein: CASQTTGTNKDYGYTF

J gene: TRBJ1-1
D gene: TRBD1
V gene: TRBV7-9
clone size: -
CDR3 DNA: TGTGCCAGCAGCTGGCTAAAGACAGGGGAGACTGAAGCTTTCTTT
CDR3 protein: CASSWLKTGETEAFF

J gene: TRBJ1-2
D gene: TRBD1
V gene: TRBV10-3
clone size: few
CDR3 DNA: TGTGCCATCAGTGAGCTAATGGACAGGGATGCTAACTATGGCTACACCTTC
CDR3 protein: CAISELMDRDANYGYTF

J gene: TRBJ1-1
D gene: -
V gene: TRBV7-3
clone size: many
CDR3 DNA: TGTGCCAGCAGCTTATTCCCCGAGAACACTGAAGCTTTCTTT
CDR3 protein: CASSLFPENTEAFF

J gene: TRBJ1-6
D gene: TRBD1
V gene: TRBV7-9
clone size: -
CDR3 DNA: TGTGCCAGCAGCCTCAGGGACAGCAAAAATTCACCCCTCCACTTT
CDR3 protein: CASSLRDSKNSPLHF

J gene: TRBJ2-5
D gene: -
V gene: TRBV19
clone size: few
CDR3 DNA: TGTGCCAGTAGTATTAGGGCCCTCCAAGAGACCCAGTACTTC
CDR3 protein: CASSIRALQETQYF

J gene: TRBJ2-5
D gene: TRBD2
V gene: TRBV28
clone size: few
CDR3 DNA: TGTGCCAGCAGTTCCTTAGCGGGGGGGCTTGAGACCCAGTACTTC
CDR3 protein: CASSSLAGGLETQYF